This T cell receptor beta chain derives from a study of T-cell memory formation after mild COVID-19 (dated by TCRdb to 2020 to 2023). Regarding the complete study: TCR sequence clusters from the two donors were found to be largely donor specific. T-cell clones expanding and contracting after mild COVID-19 in two donors were tracked by longitudinal TCRalpha and TCRbeta repertoire sequencing. The cohort was made up of two young adult volunteers, one female and one male, who were previously healthy.

Here is what the overall study found, with its caveats: Only a couple of mild cases were covered by the study, and larger cohorts that include severe cases with pre-infection samples were considered necessary. The second-wave clones that peaked on day 37 were not confirmed to be SARS-CoV-2 specific. The detection of some responding clones in pre-infection memory suggests that pre-existing cross-reactive memory T cells joined the SARS-CoV-2 response. Clones that contracted from day 15 to 85 showed balanced CD4/CD8 phenotypes, whereas a second wave of clones that expanded from day 15 to 37 leaned towards CD4+. Contracting CD4+ clones appeared mostly in the CM and EM memory subsets, whereas CD8+ clones were enriched in EMRA.

Ficoll-Paque density gradient centrifugation was the method used to isolate PBMCs. CDR1 and CDR2 are drawn from the germline V gene: SGHRS, YFSETQ. The CDR3 spans 13 residues, from the cysteine through the phenylalanine. The read is trimmed to its CDR3 DNA, 39 bases read in frame from base 1. The V and J ends are trimmed by 1 base and 0 bases, leaving 3 bases between them. The table lists this clonotype with many counts. Its antigen is unknown. Base qualities are not at hand, and no much larger clone is one base apart. The sequencer was an Illumina NovaSeq 6000. cDNA libraries for TCRalpha and TCRbeta were prepared by 5'RACE using constant-segment primers, with sample barcodes and unique molecular identifiers added. Trizol reagent was used to extract RNA from every sample. Library amplification was performed in two PCR steps, and a second sample barcode and Illumina TruSeq adapters were introduced in the second step. Libraries were sequenced on an Illumina NovaSeq with 2 x 150 bp paired-end reads. The study's processing was this. The reads were demultiplexed and collapsed into UMI-guided consensus sequences using migec v1.2.7. Using mixcr v2.1.11, the UMI consensuses were aligned to TRA and TRB V and J templates and assembled into clonotypes. A clonotype was counted as expanded or contracted only when both edgeR and NoisET called the clonotype significant, with the noise models trained on biological replicates. edgeR calls used a false discovery rate-adjusted p below 0.01 and a log2 fold-change threshold of 1. As an exploratory analysis of dynamics, max-normalized trajectories of the 1000 most abundant clonotypes were examined by PCA with hierarchical clustering. The CD4 or CD8 phenotype of responding clones was assigned using the separately sequenced CD4+ and CD8+ repertoires. The public reads were reanalyzed by TCRdb: fastp trimming at Q25, MiXCR alignment, in-frame beta chains only. CDR3 protein duplicates are merged, each entry listing the most common genes and DNA. These V and J calls rely on TCRdb rather than the paper's analysis. The sample table lists 200,000 to 300,000 distinct CDR3 sequences, approximately 15% of them with a count of one. The ten largest account for 22% of the sample.

This sequence was found in a man aged 18 to 30 who had mild COVID-19 (a few samples of this study predate the infection). The sample titles of this study are shuffled in the database, so cell type and time point are left out; the donor was told from shared clones. The chain uses TRBV5-1 and TRBJ2-3; the D gene is unclear. Sequencing was done on a sample of PBMCs or a T cell subset sorted from them (not recorded which). The CDR3 region reads CASSLISTDTQYF. The nucleotide sequence is TGCGCCAGCAGCTTGATAAGCACAGATACGCAGTATTTT.